This T cell receptor beta chain was obtained from a study of blood T cells in healthy people across ages. The individuals who served as donors were healthy Caucasians living in Russia, aged about 6 to 100. The sample, about 9.7 milliliters of peripheral blood, was drawn from each donor. The CDR3 runs to 19 residues. Germline assignment: CDR1 SGHRS and CDR2 YFSETQ. Next came a second PCR, run for about 6 to 12 cycles, which used a sample-barcoded 5' primer along with a J-beta primer mix. TCRdb redid the calling of the 5' RACE reads with MiXCR, one entry per CDR3 protein. This table holds roughly 1,500,000 distinct CDR3 sequences, 42% found once.

V is TRBV5-1 and J is TRBJ2-1, with 12 bases aligning to TRBD2. The end of the DNA fits TRBJ2-7 better, so the J call may be wrong. This clonotype was obtained from a woman aged 18-29 years in good health. Specimen: blood. CDR3 loop: CASSFSGTSGLGSYNEQYF. Written as DNA, the CDR3 is TGCGCCAGCAGCTTTTCAGGGACTAGCGGGCTAGGCTCCTACAATGAGCAGTACTTC.